Listed here are 21 T cell receptor beta chains from one sample, sequenced in a study of T-cell memory formation after mild COVID-19. In TCRdb, the 5' RACE reads were re-called with MiXCR into one record per CDR3 protein. The sample has approximately 60,000 distinct CDR3 sequences, 9% to 9.5% seen once. The source material was PBMCs or a T cell subset sorted from them (not recorded which). These receptors were collected from a man younger than 35 who had mild COVID-19 (a few samples of this study predate the infection). Cell type and time point are not known.

V gene TRBV21-1 combines with J gene TRBJ2-6; TRBD1, the table's D call, was not compared with the DNA. TRBV21-1 has pseudogene status. The CDR3 runs 18 residues. CDR3: CASRKSTGRLSGANVLTF. DNA for the CDR3: TGTGCCAGCAGGAAATCTACGGGACGCCTCTCTGGGGCCAACGTCCTGACTTTC.

This sequence joins TRBV7-9 and TRBJ1-6; no definite D call. Looked up from germline, CDR1 is SEHNR and CDR2 is FQNEAQ (reference sequence). V dropped 4 bases and J dropped 10 bases, with 8 bases sitting between them. The CDR3 loop spans 12 amino acids. In nucleotides, the CDR3 is TGTGCCAGCAGCTGGGGAGGGTCACCCCTCCACTTT. The encoded protein is CASSWGGSPLHF.

The rearrangement links TRBV5-1 to TRBJ2-5; 10 nucleotides match TRBD2. Germline V gene data show CDR1 as SGHRS and CDR2 as YFSETQ. V was clipped by 4 bases and J by 5 bases; unmatched bases: 8. The CDR3 sequence is 15 residues long. CDR3 DNA: TGCGCCAGCAGCCAGGGACTAGCGCTTTTGGAGACCCAGTACTTC. Its protein is CASSQGLALLETQYF.

This clonotype has at least ten counts. The genes are TRBV5-4 and TRBJ2-1; D is undetermined. Trimming removed 0 bases at V and 5 bases at J, with 15 bases between. CDR1 and CDR2 (germline): SGHNT, YYREEE (reference sequence). The CDR3 length is 16 residues. The CDR3 nucleotides read TGTGCCAGCAGCTTGGGGGGATTTCGCGGAGACAATGAGCAGTTCTTC. It codes for CASSLGGFRGDNEQFF.

The chain combines TRBV12-3 or TRBV12-4 with TRBJ2-7; maybe TRBD1 (6 bases). CDR3 length: 12 residues. V was cut by 6 bases and J by 2 bases, with 8 bases left in between. DNA of the CDR3: TGTGCCAGCAGGACAGGAGCCTACGAGCAGTACTTC. Its protein is CASRTGAYEQYF.

V and J are TRBV2 and TRBJ1-2; D ambiguous. Germline loops: CDR1 SNHLY, CDR2 FYNNEI. Trimming cost V 3 bases and J 4 bases, with 6 bases left between them. This CDR3 contains 12 residues. CDR3 residues: CASSEAAYGYTF. CDR3 DNA: TGTGCCAGCAGTGAGGCAGCCTATGGCTACACCTTC.

This clonotype appeared many times. This rearrangement joins TRBV5-1 to TRBJ2-5; D unresolved. V lost 0 bases to trimming and J lost 0 bases, with 9 bases between them. This CDR3 comprises 15 residues. Germline V gives CDR1 SGHRS, CDR2 YFSETQ. The CDR3 nucleotides read TGCGCCAGCAGCTTGGATCATTCGTACCAAGAGACCCAGTACTTC. Protein: CASSLDHSYQETQYF. The full variable domain, in which reference TRBV5-1 and TRBJ2-5 provide the parts outside the CDR3, is KAGVTQTPRYLIKTRGQQVTLSCSPISGHRSVSWYQQTPGQGLQFLFEYFSETQRNKGNFPGRFSGRQFSNSRSEMNVSTLELGDSALYLCASSLDHSYQETQYFGPGTRLLVL.

This clonotype was seen a handful of times. An end of the junction does not agree with germline; a read error may underlie this. The V and J genes are TRBV29-1 and TRBJ2-3, with a possible D match to TRBD1 (6 bases). Germline V gene data show CDR1 as SQVTM and CDR2 as ANQGSEA. The CDR3 sequence is 15 residues long. Here the CDR3 DNA reads TGCAGTGTTGAAGAATGGGCAGGGGCGAAAGATACGCAGTATTTT. Translating it yields CSVEEWAGAKDTQYF.

V gene TRBV12-3 or TRBV12-4 combines with J gene TRBJ2-1, with 11 bases aligning to TRBD2. With 5 bases clipped from V and 5 bases from J, the junction kept 8 bases outside the gene matches. This CDR3 region has 16 residues. CDR3 region: CASSATGLAGNNEQFF. CDR3 sequence (DNA): TGTGCCAGCAGTGCGACCGGACTAGCGGGCAACAATGAGCAGTTCTTC.

This clonotype was seen a few times. V and J are TRBV4-2 and TRBJ1-1; D not resolved. V shed 1 base and J shed 1 base, with 4 bases lying between them. The CDR3 consists of 13 residues. Germline CDR1 and CDR2: LGHNA and YNFKEQ. CDR3 region: CASSQGQNTEAFF. The CDR3 DNA reads as TGTGCCAGCAGCCAAGGCCAGAACACTGAAGCTTTCTTT.

In its sample, this clonotype was seen a few times. The chain links TRBV4-3 to TRBJ1-5; D is uncertain. This CDR3 spans 15 amino acids. Germline V gene sequence: CDR1 LGHNA, CDR2 YSLEER. V gave up 1 base and J gave up 5 bases, with 12 bases separating them. The CDR3 coding sequence is TGCGCCAGCAGCCAAGGCTTTAACAAAGATCAGCCCCAGCATTTT. Encoded protein: CASSQGFNKDQPQHF.

The chain is built from TRBV9 and TRBJ2-7; D is perhaps TRBD2 (6 bases). The CDR3 has 13 residues. Looked up from germline, CDR1 is SGDLS and CDR2 is YYNGEE. Trimming removed 4 bases at V and 6 bases at J, with 14 bases between. CDR3 DNA: TGTGCCAGCAGCTTTGGCCCCGGGGGCGAGCAGTACGTC. Amino acid sequence: CASSFGPGGEQYV.

The V call is TRBV11-2, the J call TRBJ2-5, with D perhaps TRBD2 (5 bases). In germline, CDR1 is SGHAT, CDR2 FQNNGV. With 5 bases removed from V and 5 bases from J, the gap between germline ends came to 15 bases. This CDR3 region has 14 residues. The CDR3 DNA reads as TGTGCCAGCAGCACCGCTAGAGGGTGGGAGACCCAGTACTTC. It translates to CASSTARGWETQYF. The whole variable domain, filled in from reference TRBV11-2 and TRBJ2-5, reads EAGVAQSPRYKIIEKRQSVAFWCNPISGHATLYWYQQILGQGPKLLIQFQNNGVVDDSQLPKDRFSAERLKGVDSTLKIQPAKLEDSAVYLCASSTARGWETQYFGPGTRLLVL.

The chain carries TRBV6-1 and TRBJ1-1; D might be TRBD1 (6 bases). Germline loops: CDR1 MNHNS, CDR2 SASEGT. V was clipped by 4 bases and J by 5 bases, with 11 bases between them. The CDR3 consists of 13 residues. The CDR3 nucleotides read TGTGCCAGCAGTGTGCAGGGGAGGACTGAAGCTTTCTTT. Translation gives CASSVQGRTEAFF.

This clonotype was picked up a small number of times. CDR3 region: CSAWRETQYF. Here the CDR3 DNA reads TGCAGTGCTTGGCGAGAGACCCAGTACTTC. The rearrangement links TRBV20-1 to TRBJ2-5; D is undetermined. The CDR3 runs 10 residues. Germline CDR1 is DFQATT and CDR2 is SNEGSKA (reference sequence). Trimming shortened V by 5 bases and J by 4 bases, and 5 bases separated the two germline ends.

The chain joins TRBV28 to TRBJ1-2; the D gene is possibly TRBD1 (6 bases). This CDR3 comprises 14 residues. Germline loops: CDR1 MDHEN, CDR2 SYDVKM. This CDR3 reads CASSSQGTLYGYTF. CDR3 bases: TGTGCTTCCTCTTCTCAGGGGACCCTCTATGGCTACACCTTC.

In this sample, this clonotype turned up a few times. Relative to the germline gene, one junction end is altered; a read error may explain this. The chain uses TRBV6-2 or TRBV6-3 and TRBJ2-3; TRBD2 might be the D (6 bases). Germline assignment: CDR1 MNHEY and CDR2 SVGEGT. The CDR3 has 14 amino acids. CDR3 bases: TGTGCCAGCAGCAACCCGGGACTCACATATACGCAGTATTTT. It encodes CASSNPGLTYTQYF.

This clonotype was counted only a few times. The CDR3 loop reads CASSLSGGTSFF. The CDR3 bases are TGTGCCAGCAGCTTAAGTGGCGGTACGTCTTTCTTT. The chain recombines TRBV11-2 with TRBJ1-1; the D is unclear. The CDR3 runs to 12 residues. CDR1 and CDR2 from the germline V gene are SGHAT and FQNNGV. Trimming took 2 bases from V and 12 from J, leaving 13 bases between them.

This clonotype was seen a few times. The chain has TRBV5-5 and TRBJ2-5, with a possible D match to TRBD1 (5 bases). The V gene lost 4 bases and the J gene lost 2 bases, with 9 bases spanning the gap. CDR1 SGHKS and CDR2 YYEKEE come from the germline V gene (reference sequence). The length of the CDR3 is 13 residues. Here the CDR3 DNA reads TGTGCCAGCAGCCGGACAAGTCAAGAGACCCAGTACTTC. Translated, it gives CASSRTSQETQYF.

This clonotype showed up just a few times. The chain recombines TRBV20-1 with TRBJ2-3; 11 bases match TRBD2. Per germline, CDR1 DFQATT and CDR2 SNEGSKA (reference sequence). The trim removed 5 bases at V and 4 bases at J, leaving 5 bases unmatched. The CDR3 has 14 amino acids. The CDR3 loop reads CSASGTSGADTQYF. The CDR3 bases are TGCAGTGCTTCCGGGACTAGCGGTGCAGATACGCAGTATTTT.

Only a few counts were recorded for this clonotype. The DNA of the CDR3 is TGCGCCAGCAGCGTAGGCGGGACAGGGGGTCACGAGCAGTACTTC. Protein sequence: CASSVGGTGGHEQYF. The rearrangement links TRBV5-1 to TRBJ2-7, with TRBD1 identical over 11 bases. Germline CDR1 reads SGHRS; CDR2 reads YFSETQ. The CDR3 consists of 15 residues. The ends lost 4 bases at V and 5 bases at J; junction bases unmatched: 8.